Detailed here is one T cell receptor beta chain. The junction had 2 bases not matched to a gene; V was cut back by 3 bases and J by 0 bases. Germline V CDR1 and CDR2: MNHEY, SVGAGI. The CDR3 extends over 15 amino acids. The sample comes from a study of blood T cell repertoires in COVID-19. Looking at the study overall: Material from acute and convalescent COVID-19 was sourced from the United States, Italy and Spain.

In the authors' methods: Amplification of reference gene primers was used by the study to estimate nucleated cell counts. This table comes from immunoSEQ multiplex PCR, and its TCRdb copy is limited to in-frame clones, with some not included. From that table come the V and J calls and clone size; the DNA was used to work out D and trimming. The sample lists over 200,000 clones, approximately 91% occurring once. Across about two dozen US areas, participants ranged in age from roughly 18 to 95 years. The gene calls are TRBV6-5 and TRBJ1-5, with TRBD1 matching 7 bases. The sequencing input was PBMCs or T cells enriched from blood (not recorded which). The receptor was derived from a human donor in a cohort exposed to, infected with or recovered from COVID-19 (not recorded which). The donor label of this sample is uncertain. Here the CDR3 DNA reads TGTGCCAGCAGTTATCAGGGGGATAGCAATCAGCCCCAGCATTTT. The encoded protein is CASSYQGDSNQPQHF.